This TCR beta chain was sequenced in a study of CD8 T cells in ankylosing spondylitis. Study-level points and caveats: Typical of ankylosing spondylitis blood, it appeared, was a TCR beta motif of eight highly homologous variants.

TCRdb redid the calling of the 5' RACE reads with MiXCR, one entry per CDR3 protein. Of a few hundred thousand distinct CDR3 sequences in the sample, about a fifth were seen once. The CDR3 is made up of 14 amino acids. V was shortened by 1 base and J by 5 bases, with 9 bases between the two germline ends. CDR1 is SGHTA, CDR2 FQGNSA, per germline. This clonotype appeared once. Antigen unknown. The sequence derives from a male donor with ankylosing spondylitis. V is TRBV7-2 and J is TRBJ2-1; D not resolved. The specimen was blood, either unsorted or a sorted T cell fraction (not recorded which). CDR3 DNA: TGTGCCAGCAGCTTAGGTGCCAATAACAATGAGCAGTTCTTC. This encodes CASSLGANNNEQFF.